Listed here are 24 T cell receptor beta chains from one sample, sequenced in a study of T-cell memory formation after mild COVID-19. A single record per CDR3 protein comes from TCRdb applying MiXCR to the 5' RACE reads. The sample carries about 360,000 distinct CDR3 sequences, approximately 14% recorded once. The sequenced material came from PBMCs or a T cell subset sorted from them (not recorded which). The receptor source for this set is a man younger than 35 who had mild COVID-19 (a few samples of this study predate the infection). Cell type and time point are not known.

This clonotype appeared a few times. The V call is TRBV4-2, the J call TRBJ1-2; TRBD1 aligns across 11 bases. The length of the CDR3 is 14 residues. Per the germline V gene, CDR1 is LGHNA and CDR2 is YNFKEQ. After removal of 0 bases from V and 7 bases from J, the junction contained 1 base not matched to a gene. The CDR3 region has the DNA TGTGCCAGCAGCCAAGAGGGGACAGGGGGTGGCTACACCTTC. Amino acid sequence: CASSQEGTGGGYTF.

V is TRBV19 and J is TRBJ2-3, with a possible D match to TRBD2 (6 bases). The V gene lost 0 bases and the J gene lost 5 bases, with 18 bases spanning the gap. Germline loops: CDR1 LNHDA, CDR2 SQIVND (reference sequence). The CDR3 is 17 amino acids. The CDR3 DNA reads TGTGCCAGTAGTATAGATAGCGGAACAGGTAACAAAGATACGCAGTATTTT. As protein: CASSIDSGTGNKDTQYF.

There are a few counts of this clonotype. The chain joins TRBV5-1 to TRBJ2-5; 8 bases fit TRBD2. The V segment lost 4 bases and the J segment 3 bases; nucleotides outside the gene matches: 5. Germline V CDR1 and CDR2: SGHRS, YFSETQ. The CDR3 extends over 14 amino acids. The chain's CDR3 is CASSAGGAKETQYF. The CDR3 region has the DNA TGCGCCAGCAGCGCCGGGGGGGCGAAAGAGACCCAGTACTTC.

Here the CDR3 reads CASSPTSGGWTQYF. The CDR3 DNA sequence: TGTGCCAGCAGCCCGACTAGCGGGGGGTGGACGCAGTATTTT. The chain carries TRBV7-2 and TRBJ2-3; 13 bases fit TRBD2. CDR3 length equals 14 residues. The V and J ends lost 5 bases and 9 bases, in that order; junction bases with no gene match: 5. Germline loops: CDR1 SGHTA, CDR2 FQGNSA.

The chain's CDR3 is CASSSTGERELFF. Written as DNA, the CDR3 is TGTGCCAGCAGTTCGACCGGGGAAAGGGAGCTGTTTTTT. This chain connects TRBV6-6 to TRBJ2-2, with a tentative D call TRBD2 (5 bases). Trimming removed 4 bases from V and 9 bases from J, with 12 bases in between. This CDR3 region has 13 residues. Germline loops: CDR1 MNHNY, CDR2 SVGAGI (reference sequence).

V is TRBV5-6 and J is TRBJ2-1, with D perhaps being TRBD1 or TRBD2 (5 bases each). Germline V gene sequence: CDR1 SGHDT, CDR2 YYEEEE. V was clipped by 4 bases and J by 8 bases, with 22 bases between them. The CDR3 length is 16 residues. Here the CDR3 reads CASSRRPGPQPDEQFF. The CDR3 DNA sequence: TGTGCCAGCAGCCGCAGGCCGGGACCACAGCCCGATGAGCAGTTCTTC.

As DNA, the CDR3 is TGCGCCAGCAGCTTCACAGGGCGGGACACCGGGGAGCTGTTTTTT. Amino acid sequence: CASSFTGRDTGELFF. The chain carries TRBV5-1 and TRBJ2-2, with TRBD1 as a possible D gene (6 bases). This CDR3 region has 15 residues. From germline, CDR1 is SGHRS and CDR2 YFSETQ. V was cut by 2 bases and J by 3 bases, with 11 bases left in between.

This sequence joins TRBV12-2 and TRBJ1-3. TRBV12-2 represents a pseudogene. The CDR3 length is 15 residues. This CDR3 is CASRLAAEPGNTIYF. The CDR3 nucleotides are TGTGCAAGTCGCTTAGCGGCAGAGCCTGGAAACACCATATATTTT.

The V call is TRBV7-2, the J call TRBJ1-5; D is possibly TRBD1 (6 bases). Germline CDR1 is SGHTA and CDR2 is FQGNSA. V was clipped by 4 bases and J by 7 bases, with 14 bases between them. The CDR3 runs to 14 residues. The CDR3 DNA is TGTGCCAGCAGCTCACAGGGTTTAAGGCAGCCCCAGCATTTT. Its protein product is CASSSQGLRQPQHF.

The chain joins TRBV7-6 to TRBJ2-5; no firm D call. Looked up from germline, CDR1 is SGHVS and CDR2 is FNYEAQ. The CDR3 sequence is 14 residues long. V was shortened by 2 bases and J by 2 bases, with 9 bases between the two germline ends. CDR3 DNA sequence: TGTGCCAGCAGCTTATTGCTTGGGCAAGAGACCCAGTACTTC. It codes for CASSLLLGQETQYF.

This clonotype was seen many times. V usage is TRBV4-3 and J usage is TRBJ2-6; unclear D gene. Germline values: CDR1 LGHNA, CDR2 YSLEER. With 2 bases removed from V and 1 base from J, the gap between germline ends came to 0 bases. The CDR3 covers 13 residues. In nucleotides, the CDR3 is TGCGCCAGCAGCCAATCTGGGGCCAACGTCCTGACTTTC. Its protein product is CASSQSGANVLTF.

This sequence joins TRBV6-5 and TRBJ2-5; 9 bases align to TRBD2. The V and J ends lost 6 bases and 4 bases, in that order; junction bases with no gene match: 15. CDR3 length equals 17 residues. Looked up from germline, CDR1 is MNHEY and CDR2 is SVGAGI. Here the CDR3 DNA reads TGTGCCAGCAGCCTCTGGGCTAGCGGGGCGGTCGGAGAGACCCAGTACTTC. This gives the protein CASSLWASGAVGETQYF.

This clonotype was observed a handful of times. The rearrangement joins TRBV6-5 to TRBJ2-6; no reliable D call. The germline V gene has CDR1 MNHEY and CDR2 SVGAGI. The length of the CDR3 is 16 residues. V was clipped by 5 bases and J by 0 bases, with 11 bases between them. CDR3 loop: CASSRYGPSGANVLTF. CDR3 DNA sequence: TGTGCCAGCAGTCGGTATGGCCCCTCTGGGGCCAACGTCCTGACTTTC.

The CDR3 sequence is CSARKNEQFF. The CDR3 nucleotides read TGCAGTGCTAGGAAGAATGAGCAGTTCTTC. The rearrangement joins TRBV20-1 to TRBJ2-1, with D unclear. This CDR3 contains 10 residues. Per germline, CDR1 DFQATT and CDR2 SNEGSKA (reference sequence). V lost 3 bases to trimming and J lost 7 bases, with 4 bases between them.

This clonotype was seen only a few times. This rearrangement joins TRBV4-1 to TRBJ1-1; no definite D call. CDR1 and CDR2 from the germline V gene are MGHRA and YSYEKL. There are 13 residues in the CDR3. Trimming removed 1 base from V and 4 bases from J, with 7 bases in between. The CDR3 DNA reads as TGCGCCAGCAGCCAAGTAAAAGGCACTGAAGCTTTCTTT. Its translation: CASSQVKGTEAFF.

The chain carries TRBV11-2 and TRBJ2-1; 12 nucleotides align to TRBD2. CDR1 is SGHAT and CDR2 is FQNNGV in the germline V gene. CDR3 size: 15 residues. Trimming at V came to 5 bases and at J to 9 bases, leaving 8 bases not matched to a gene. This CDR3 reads CASSPSGGAVSEQFF. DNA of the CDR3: TGTGCCAGCAGCCCTAGCGGGGGGGCCGTCAGTGAGCAGTTCTTC.

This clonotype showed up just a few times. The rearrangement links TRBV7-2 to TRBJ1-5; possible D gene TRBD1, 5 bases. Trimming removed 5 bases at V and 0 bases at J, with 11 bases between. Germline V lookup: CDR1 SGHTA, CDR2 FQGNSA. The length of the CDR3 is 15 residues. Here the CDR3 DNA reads TGTGCCAGCAGCCCAGGGAGTTTTAGCAATCAGCCCCAGCATTTT. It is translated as CASSPGSFSNQPQHF.

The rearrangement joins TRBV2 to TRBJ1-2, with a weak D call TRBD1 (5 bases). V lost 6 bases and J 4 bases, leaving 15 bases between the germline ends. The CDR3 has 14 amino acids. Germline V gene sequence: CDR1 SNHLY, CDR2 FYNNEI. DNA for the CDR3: TGTGCCAGCAGGGCATCCGGGACGGTCTATGGCTACACCTTC. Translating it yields CASRASGTVYGYTF.

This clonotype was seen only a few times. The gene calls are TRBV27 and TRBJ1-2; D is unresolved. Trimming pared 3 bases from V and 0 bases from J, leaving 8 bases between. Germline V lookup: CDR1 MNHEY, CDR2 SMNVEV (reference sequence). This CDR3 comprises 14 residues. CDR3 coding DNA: TGTGCCAGCAGTTTTGTAGGTCCTAACTATGGCTACACCTTC. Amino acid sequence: CASSFVGPNYGYTF.

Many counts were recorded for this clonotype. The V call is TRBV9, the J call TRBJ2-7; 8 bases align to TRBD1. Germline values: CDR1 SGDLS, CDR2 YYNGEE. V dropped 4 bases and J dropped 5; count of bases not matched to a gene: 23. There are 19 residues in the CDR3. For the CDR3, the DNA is TGTGCCAGCAGCCCAAGCGGTCGGACAGGGCTTGGGGATGGTCACGAGCAGTACTTC. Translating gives CASSPSGRTGLGDGHEQYF.

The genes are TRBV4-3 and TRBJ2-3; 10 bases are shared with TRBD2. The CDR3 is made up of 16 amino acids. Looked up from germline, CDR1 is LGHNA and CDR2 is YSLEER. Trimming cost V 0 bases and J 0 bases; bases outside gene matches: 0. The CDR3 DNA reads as TGCGCCAGCAGCCAAGATAGCGGGGGGAGCACAGATACGCAGTATTTT. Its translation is CASSQDSGGSTDTQYF.

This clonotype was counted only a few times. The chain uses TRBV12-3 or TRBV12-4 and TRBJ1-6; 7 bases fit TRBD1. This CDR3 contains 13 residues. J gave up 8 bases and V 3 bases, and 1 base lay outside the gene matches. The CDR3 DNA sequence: TGTGCCAGCAGTTTGACAGGGTATTCACCCCTCCACTTT. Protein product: CASSLTGYSPLHF.

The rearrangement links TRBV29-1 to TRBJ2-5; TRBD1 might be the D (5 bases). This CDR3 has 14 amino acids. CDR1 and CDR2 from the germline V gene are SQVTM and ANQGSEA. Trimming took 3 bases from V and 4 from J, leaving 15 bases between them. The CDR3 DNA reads TGCAGCGTTGATCAGGTGGAAGGGGCAGAGACCCAGTACTTC. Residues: CSVDQVEGAETQYF.

The DNA of the CDR3 is TGTGCCAGCAGCCCTGACTGGAGCTCCTACAATGAGCAGTTCTTC. Translation gives CASSPDWSSYNEQFF. This sequence joins TRBV7-2 and TRBJ2-1; D remains ambiguous. With 5 bases removed from V and 0 bases from J, the gap between germline ends came to 11 bases. Germline V CDR1 and CDR2: SGHTA, FQGNSA. The CDR3 loop spans 15 amino acids. The full variable domain, with the rest looked up from reference TRBV7-2 and TRBJ2-1, is GAGVSQSPSNKVTEKGKDVELRCDPISGHTALYWYRQSLGQGLEFLIYFQGNSAPDKSGLPSDRFSAERTGGSVSTLTIQRTQQEDSAVYLCASSPDWSSYNEQFFGPGTRLTVL.